This TCR beta chain emerged from a study of T cells in localized non-small cell lung cancer. Assay: immunoSEQ multiplex PCR; the TCRdb copy retains only in-frame clones and omits some. The repertoire holds roughly 34,000 clones, with around 87% as singletons. The CDR3 has 14 residues. Germline V gives CDR1 LNHDA, CDR2 SQIVND (reference sequence). With 5 bases clipped from V and 6 bases from J, the junction kept 7 bases outside the gene matches. The chain joins TRBV19 to TRBJ1-2; 9 bases agree with TRBD1. The clonotype comes from a man aged 40-75 years with stage III lung adenocarcinoma. Specimen: peripheral blood mononuclear cells, collected before any cancer treatment. The CDR3 reads CASSARDRVDGYTF. In DNA, the CDR3 is TGTGCCAGTAGTGCCCGGGACAGGGTGGATGGCTACACCTTC. The full variable domain, rest sourced from reference TRBV19 and TRBJ1-2, is DGGITQSPKYLFRKEGQNVTLSCEQNLNHDAMYWYRQDPGQGLRLIYYSQIVNDFQKGDIAEGYSVSREKKESFPLTVTSAQKNPTAFYLCASSARDRVDGYTFGSGTRLTVV.